These 21 T cell receptor beta chains were sequenced from one sample in a study of long-term antiretroviral therapy in people with HIV. Running of the v3.0 immunoSEQ assay took place at survey level. Sequencing used immunoSEQ multiplex PCR; TCRdb keeps in-frame clones, though not all of them. The sample carries more than 11,000 clones, 77% recorded once. Sequencing was performed on unsorted PBMCs, taken 1.3 years before starting antiretroviral therapy. Receptors originate from a man between 40 and 49 years old with HIV.

The rearrangement links TRBV2 to TRBJ1-2; D uncertain. This CDR3 is built from 13 residues. The V end was cut by 4 bases, the J end by 2 bases, with 8 bases between. The germline V gene encodes CDR1 SNHLY and CDR2 FYNNEI. The CDR3 loop reads CASSAGGNYGYTF. CDR3 DNA sequence: TGTGCCAGCAGTGCAGGAGGAAACTATGGCTACACCTTC.

The rearrangement uses TRBV29-1 and TRBJ2-7; 7 nucleotides align to TRBD2. Germline V gives CDR1 SQVTM, CDR2 ANQGSEA. The CDR3 covers 13 residues. V trimming: 4 bases; J trimming: 1 base; junction bases outside the gene matches: 4. As DNA, the CDR3 is TGCAGCGTTGTACGAGCGGGGTCCTACGAGCAGTACTTC. The encoded protein is CSVVRAGSYEQYF.

The V and J genes are TRBV11-2 and TRBJ1-1, with 7 bases fitting TRBD1. The germline V gene encodes CDR1 SGHAT and CDR2 FQNNGV. The J segment lost 10 bases and the V segment lost 2 bases, leaving 7 bases of the junction unmatched. The CDR3 is 13 residues long. CDR3 in DNA: TGTGCCAGCAGCTTAACCGACAGGGTTCCAGCTTTCTTT. Translating it yields CASSLTDRVPAFF. Using reference TRBV11-2 and TRBJ1-1 for the parts outside the CDR3, the full variable domain is EAGVAQSPRYKIIEKRQSVAFWCNPISGHATLYWYQQILGQGPKLLIQFQNNGVVDDSQLPKDRFSAERLKGVDSTLKIQPAKLEDSAVYLCASSLTDRVPAFFGQGTRLTVV.

The chain recombines TRBV29-1 with TRBJ1-2, with D uncertain. This CDR3 spans 12 amino acids. CDR1 and CDR2 from the germline V gene are SQVTM and ANQGSEA. V lost 4 bases to trimming and J lost 0 bases, with 6 bases between them. CDR3 residues: CSVGQTNYGYTF. The CDR3 DNA reads as TGCAGCGTTGGGCAAACTAACTATGGCTACACCTTC.

V is TRBV11-2 and J is TRBJ1-1; D is unclear. The CDR3 sequence is 12 residues long. V dropped 5 bases and J dropped 7 bases, with 11 bases sitting between them. Germline-derived CDR1 and CDR2 are SGHAT and FQNNGV. This CDR3 is CASSPVADEAFF. CDR3 nucleotides: TGTGCCAGCAGCCCCGTGGCGGATGAAGCTTTCTTT. Drawing the rest from reference TRBV11-2 and TRBJ1-1, the complete variable domain is EAGVAQSPRYKIIEKRQSVAFWCNPISGHATLYWYQQILGQGPKLLIQFQNNGVVDDSQLPKDRFSAERLKGVDSTLKIQPAKLEDSAVYLCASSPVADEAFFGQGTRLTVV.

The V call is TRBV7-9, the J call TRBJ2-3; TRBD2 might be the D (6 bases). Germline CDR1 reads SEHNR; CDR2 reads FQNEAQ (reference sequence). CDR3 length equals 16 residues. V lost 4 bases and J 0 bases, leaving 14 bases between the germline ends. This chain's CDR3 is CASSSPGGVSTDTQYF. CDR3 sequence (DNA): TGTGCCAGCAGCTCCCCCGGGGGAGTTAGCACAGATACGCAGTATTTT.

J is TRBJ2-2 and V is TRBV5-1, with a possible D match to TRBD2 (6 bases). Looked up from germline, CDR1 is SGHRS and CDR2 is YFSETQ. The CDR3 runs to 16 residues. V lost 2 bases and J lost 3, with 14 bases in between. CDR3 bases: TGCGCCAGCAGCTTCAAGGAGGGATCCTACACCGGGGAGCTGTTTTTT. As protein: CASSFKEGSYTGELFF.

The chain carries TRBV10-2 and TRBJ1-3; TRBD1 matches at 8 bases. The ends lost 6 bases at V and 0 bases at J; junction bases unmatched: 7. This CDR3 spans 16 amino acids. Germline CDR1 reads WSHSY; CDR2 reads SAAADI. CDR3 in amino acids: CASRGDRQNSGNTIYF. CDR3 DNA: TGCGCCAGCAGGGGGGACAGGCAGAACTCTGGAAACACCATATATTTT.

The chain is built from TRBV28 and TRBJ1-5; 10 nucleotides align to TRBD1. The J segment lost 6 bases and the V segment lost 2 bases, leaving 7 bases of the junction unmatched. In germline, CDR1 is MDHEN, CDR2 SYDVKM. The CDR3 loop spans 16 amino acids. The CDR3 loop is CASSLAGQGQGQPQHF. In DNA, the CDR3 is TGTGCCAGCAGTTTAGCGGGACAGGGGCAGGGTCAGCCCCAGCATTTT.

This sequence joins TRBV25-1 and TRBJ2-7; tentatively, D is TRBD1 (5 bases). The germline CDR1 and CDR2 sequences are MGHDK and SYGVNS. The V end lost 3 bases, the J end lost 4 bases, and 16 bases lay between the germline ends. The CDR3 totals 15 residues. The CDR3, as DNA: TGTGCCAGCAGTGATTTCCGGCAGGGTAGGTACGAGCAGTACTTC. The encoded protein is CASSDFRQGRYEQYF.

The genes are TRBV18 and TRBJ1-3, with 7 bases identical to TRBD1. The V gene end was trimmed by 4 bases and the J gene end by 0 bases; junction bases not matched to a gene: 9. Germline V CDR1 and CDR2: KGHSH, LQKENI. This CDR3 has 17 amino acids. CDR3 DNA sequence: TGTGCCAGCTCACTGGGACAGAAAACCTCCTCTGGAAACACCATATATTTT. This translates into CASSLGQKTSSGNTIYF.

The chain employs TRBV6-6 and TRBJ1-3; 8 bases align to TRBD1. In germline, CDR1 is MNHNY, CDR2 SVGAGI (reference sequence). The CDR3 contains 15 residues. The V and J ends lost 4 bases and 0 bases, in that order; junction bases with no gene match: 2. CDR3 loop: CASSWDRSSGNTIYF. Written as DNA, the CDR3 is TGTGCCAGCAGTTGGGACAGGAGCTCTGGAAACACCATATATTTT.

The rearrangement uses TRBV6-6 and TRBJ1-2, with D perhaps TRBD1 (6 bases). Trimming removed 11 bases at V and 4 bases at J, with 14 bases between. The CDR3 is 12 residues long. Germline CDR1 MNHNY, CDR2 SVGAGI (reference sequence). Here the CDR3 reads CAGGLPPYGYTF. The DNA for the CDR3 is TGTGCCGGGGGGCTTCCTCCCTATGGCTACACCTTC.

This sequence joins TRBV5-1 and TRBJ2-3, with 12 positions matching TRBD2. Germline CDR1 SGHRS, CDR2 YFSETQ. The CDR3 is 17 residues long. J gave up 3 bases and V 4 bases, and 9 bases lay outside the gene matches. The CDR3 sequence is CASSPLASGGATDTQYF. The CDR3 region has the DNA TGCGCCAGCAGCCCCCTCGCTAGCGGGGGGGCTACAGATACGCAGTATTTT.

This rearrangement joins TRBV12-5 to TRBJ1-1; D ambiguous. This CDR3 has 13 residues. The V gene's germline CDR1 is LGHNT and CDR2 FRNRAP. V lost 0 bases and J 5 bases, leaving 7 bases between the germline ends. CDR3 loop: CASGLVENTEAFF. CDR3 bases: TGTGCTAGTGGTTTGGTCGAGAATACTGAAGCTTTCTTT.

This clone came up a few times. As DNA, the CDR3 is TGTGCCACCAGCAGAGATCGGGGACAGGGGGGTTCCTATGGCTACACCTTC. This codes for CATSRDRGQGGSYGYTF. The V and J genes are TRBV15 and TRBJ1-2; 11 bases match TRBD1. The CDR3 loop spans 17 amino acids. Looked up from germline, CDR1 is LNHNV and CDR2 is YYDKDF (reference sequence). V gave up 0 bases and J gave up 4 bases; unmatched junction bases: 7. Variable domain in full (rest from reference TRBV15 and TRBJ1-2): DAMVIQNPRYQVTQFGKPVTLSCSQTLNHNVMYWYQQKSSQAPKLLFHYYDKDFNNEADTPDNFQSRRPNTSFCFLDIRSPGLGDTAMYLCATSRDRGQGGSYGYTFGSGTRLTVV.

This chain links TRBV7-3 with TRBJ2-3; 8 bases line up with TRBD2. With 5 bases clipped from V and 3 bases from J, the junction kept 4 bases outside the gene matches. CDR3 length equals 14 residues. Germline V gives CDR1 SGHTA, CDR2 FQGTGA. In DNA form, the CDR3 reads TGTGCCAGCAGCCCGGGGGGGCAAACAGATACGCAGTATTTT. Encoded protein: CASSPGGQTDTQYF. The full variable domain, completed using reference TRBV7-3 and TRBJ2-3, is GAGVSQTPSNKVTEKGKYVELRCDPISGHTALYWYRQSLGQGPEFLIYFQGTGAADDSGLPNDRFFAVRPEGSVSTLKIQRTERGDSAVYLCASSPGGQTDTQYFGPGTRLTVL.

This clone has more than one count but fewer than ten. The CDR3 reads CASSPGEGRGYTF. CDR3 DNA: TGTGCCAGCAGCCCCGGGGAGGGAAGAGGCTACACCTTC. The rearrangement joins TRBV2 to TRBJ1-2; D is uncertain. CDR1 is SNHLY and CDR2 is FYNNEI in the germline V gene. The CDR3 consists of 13 residues. Trimming shortened V by 6 bases and J by 8 bases, and 16 bases separated the two germline ends. The variable domain in full, with the rest retrieved from reference TRBV2 and TRBJ1-2, is EPEVTQTPSHQVTQMGQEVILRCVPISNHLYFYWYRQILGQKVEFLVSFYNNEISEKSEIFDDQFSVERPDGSNFTLKIRSTKLEDSAMYFCASSPGEGRGYTFGSGTRLTVV.

This chain connects TRBV25-1 to TRBJ2-4; no reliable D call. CDR1 is MGHDK, CDR2 SYGVNS, per germline. The CDR3 totals 15 residues. V dropped 4 bases and J dropped 1 base, with 11 bases sitting between them. CDR3 loop: CASSGHSEAKNIQYF. CDR3 DNA sequence: TGTGCCAGCAGTGGACATTCGGAGGCCAAAAACATTCAGTACTTC.

The rearrangement joins TRBV11-2 to TRBJ1-1; D gene ambiguous. CDR1 is SGHAT and CDR2 is FQNNGV in the germline V gene. The V and J ends lost 1 base and 2 bases respectively, with 5 bases between them. CDR3 length: 13 residues. CDR3 loop: CASSLGVNTEAFF. The CDR3 DNA reads TGTGCCAGCAGCTTAGGGGTCAACACTGAAGCTTTCTTT. Together with reference TRBV11-2 and TRBJ1-1, the CDR3 gives the full variable domain: EAGVAQSPRYKIIEKRQSVAFWCNPISGHATLYWYQQILGQGPKLLIQFQNNGVVDDSQLPKDRFSAERLKGVDSTLKIQPAKLEDSAVYLCASSLGVNTEAFFGQGTRLTVV.

V is TRBV7-6 and J is TRBJ2-1; D not certain. CDR1 is SGHVS and CDR2 is FNYEAQ in the germline V gene. The CDR3 length is 14 residues. The germline V and J ends were trimmed by 2 bases and 5 bases, with 10 bases remaining between them. The DNA for the CDR3 is TGTGCCAGCAGCTTATCCGGGTCCAACAATGAGCAGTTCTTC. It encodes CASSLSGSNNEQFF. Full variable domain (missing parts from reference TRBV7-6 and TRBJ2-1): GAGVSQSPRYKVTKRGQDVALRCDPISGHVSLYWYRQALGQGPEFLTYFNYEAQQDKSGLPNDRFSAERPEGSISTLTIQRTEQRDSAMYRCASSLSGSNNEQFFGPGTRLTVL.